Sequencing of this T cell receptor beta chain was carried out in a study of T cell repertoires in cytomegalovirus infection. CDR1 is SEHNR, CDR2 FQNEAQ, per germline (reference sequence). The V and J ends lost 1 base and 0 bases respectively, with 12 bases between them. The CDR3 is made up of 16 amino acids. One entry per CDR3 protein, called by TCRdb with MiXCR from the reads. In the table there are about 900,000 distinct CDR3 sequences, 31% of which are singletons. Regarding this clonotype: No antigen is known for it.

The genes are TRBV7-9 and TRBJ2-5, with D maybe TRBD1 (6 bases). The sequence was collected from a human donor in good health (CMV status not recorded). Some clones in this sample may be carry-over from other donors' samples. Sequenced here: cultured CD8+ T cells from PBMCs, sampled from culture after CMV antigen stimulation. The CDR3 loop reads CASSLVGRGDQETQYF. CDR3 bases: TGTGCCAGCAGCTTAGTTGGCAGGGGAGACCAAGAGACCCAGTACTTC.